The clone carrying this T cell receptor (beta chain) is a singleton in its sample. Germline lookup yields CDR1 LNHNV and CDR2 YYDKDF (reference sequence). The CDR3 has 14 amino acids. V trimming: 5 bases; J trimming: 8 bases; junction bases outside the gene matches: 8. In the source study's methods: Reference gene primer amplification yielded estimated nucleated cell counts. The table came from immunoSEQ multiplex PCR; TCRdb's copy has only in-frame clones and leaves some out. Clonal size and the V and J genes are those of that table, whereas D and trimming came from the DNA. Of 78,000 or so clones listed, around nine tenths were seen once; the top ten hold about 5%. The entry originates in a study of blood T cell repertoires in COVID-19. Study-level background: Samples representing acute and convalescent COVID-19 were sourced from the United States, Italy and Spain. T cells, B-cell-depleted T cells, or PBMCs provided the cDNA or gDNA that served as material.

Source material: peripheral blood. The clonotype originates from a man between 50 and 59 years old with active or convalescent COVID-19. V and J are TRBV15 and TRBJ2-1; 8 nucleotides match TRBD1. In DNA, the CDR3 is TGTGCCACCAGCCCCCGGGACAGGAGGGATGAGCAGTTCTTC. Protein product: CATSPRDRRDEQFF.